This TCR beta chain is drawn from a study of CD8 T cells in ankylosing spondylitis. Findings and caveats of the study: Researchers report that disease-linked clones proved CD8+ and relatively rare in peripheral blood. Seemingly distinctive of ankylosing spondylitis blood was a TCR beta motif formed by eight highly homologous variants.

Details on this clonotype: The target antigen is unknown.

Trimming pared 0 bases from V and 1 base from J, leaving 13 bases between. There are 17 residues in the CDR3. Looked up from germline, CDR1 is LNHNV and CDR2 is YYDKDF (reference sequence). A quantitative 5'-RACE method, one with molecular barcodes, was used to make TCR beta libraries. A single record per CDR3 protein comes from TCRdb applying MiXCR to the 5' RACE reads. The sample includes under 550,000 distinct CDR3 sequences, 26% of them seen just once. Sequenced input: blood, either unsorted or a sorted T cell fraction (not recorded which). The receptor comes from a male donor with ankylosing spondylitis. The chain uses TRBV15 and TRBJ1-5, with D perhaps matching TRBD1 (6 bases). The DNA for the CDR3 is TGTGCCACCAGCAGAGAGGGGGCGGGGGGCAGCAATCAGCCCCAGCATTTT. It specifies CATSREGAGGSNQPQHF.